This T cell receptor beta chain was sequenced in a study of cytomegalovirus exposure and HLA in healthy donors. This CDR3 is built from 14 residues. CDR1 SGDLS and CDR2 YYNGEE come from the germline V gene. V lost 4 bases and J lost 3; bases outside the gene matches: 4. Primers: 60 Vbeta forward and 13 Jbeta reverse. Clones were sequenced by immunoSEQ multiplex PCR, and TCRdb holds only the in-frame ones, with some missing. The sample lists over 100,000 clones, 76% occurring once. The chain is built from TRBV9 and TRBJ1-1; 9 nucleotides match TRBD1. The sequenced sample consisted of PBMCs. This receptor was obtained from a woman aged 50 to 65 in good health and CMV-seropositive. The CDR3 sequence is CASSPRQGDTEAFF. The CDR3 region has the DNA TGTGCCAGCAGCCCCCGACAGGGGGACACTGAAGCTTTCTTT.